This is a list of T cell receptor beta chains from one sample in a study of OX40 agonist ivuxolimab in advanced cancers. TCRdb's copy holds only in-frame clones and misses some; the assay was immunoSEQ multiplex PCR. The table has 95,000 to 100,000 clones, 70% to 85% seen once; the top ten hold about 6%. The sequencing here drew on CD4+ or CD8+ T cells sorted from blood, taken in a trial of the OX40 agonist ivuxolimab. The receptor set was obtained from an adult with an advanced solid tumor such as melanoma, head and neck, liver or kidney cancer. Each CDR3 is given with its conserved first and last residue. Fields, in order: clone size, V gene, D gene, J gene, CDR3 protein, CDR3 DNA. D genes are given only for firm matches. The size field is filled for only some rows; it gives once, few, many or a size class.

size: -
V: TRBV6-1
D: -
J: TRBJ2-2
CDR3: CASRRLVGELFF
DNA: TGTGCCAGCCGCCGGCTGGTCGGGGAGCTGTTTTTT

size: once
V: TRBV7-8
D: TRBD1
J: TRBJ1-5
CDR3: CASSRLGTENQPQHF
DNA: TGTGCCAGCAGCCGTTTGGGGACAGAAAATCAGCCCCAGCATTTT

size: -
V: TRBV18
D: -
J: TRBJ2-2
CDR3: CASSLKGAGELFF
DNA: TGTGCCAGCTCACTGAAAGGGGCCGGGGAGCTGTTTTTT

size: few
V: TRBV29-1
D: -
J: TRBJ2-1
CDR3: CSGGYNEQFF
DNA: TGCAGCGGAGGGTATAATGAGCAGTTCTTC

size: once
V: TRBV11-2
D: TRBD1
J: TRBJ1-1
CDR3: CASRLGGPAGTEAFF
DNA: TGTGCCAGCCGACTAGGGGGCCCCGCGGGGACTGAAGCTTTCTTT

size: few
V: TRBV5-1
D: TRBD1
J: TRBJ1-1
CDR3: CASSPQGTGNTEAFF
DNA: TGCGCCAGCAGCCCGCAGGGGACAGGGAACACTGAAGCTTTCTTT

size: once
V: TRBV12-5
D: -
J: TRBJ2-3
CDR3: CATASGSLSTDTQYF
DNA: TGTGCTACAGCTTCGGGGAGCCTTAGCACAGATACGCAGTATTTT

size: -
V: TRBV5-1
D: TRBD2
J: TRBJ2-1
CDR3: CASSLSGGSSYNEQFF
DNA: TGCGCCAGCAGCTTGAGCGGCGGGAGCTCCTACAATGAGCAGTTCTTC

size: -
V: TRBV7-9
D: -
J: TRBJ2-3
CDR3: CASSLGQAIVTDTQYF
DNA: TGTGCCAGCAGCTTAGGCCAGGCGATTGTCACAGATACGCAGTATTTT

size: -
V: TRBV5-1
D: TRBD2
J: TRBJ2-7
CDR3: CASSPPSTSGRPSYEQYF
DNA: TGCGCCAGCAGCCCCCCTTCTACTAGCGGGAGGCCCTCCTACGAGCAGTACTTC

size: -
V: TRBV6-5
D: TRBD1
J: TRBJ1-1
CDR3: CASSGQGKTEAFF
DNA: TGTGCCAGCAGCGGACAGGGGAAGACTGAAGCTTTCTTT

size: -
V: TRBV2
D: -
J: TRBJ2-7
CDR3: CASRWAGEDEQYF
DNA: TGTGCCAGCAGGTGGGCAGGCGAAGACGAGCAGTACTTC

size: once
V: TRBV5-1
D: -
J: TRBJ1-1
CDR3: CASSLTQGRGGKEAFF
DNA: TGCGCCAGCAGCTTGACACAGGGACGAGGTGGGAAGGAAGCTTTCTTT

size: -
V: TRBV10-3
D: -
J: TRBJ2-2
CDR3: CAIKTQTNTGELFF
DNA: TGTGCCATCAAAACCCAAACGAACACCGGGGAGCTGTTTTTT

size: once
V: TRBV4-1
D: TRBD1
J: TRBJ2-7
CDR3: CASSQHPTPGQGLNEQYF
DNA: TGCGCCAGCAGCCAACACCCCACTCCGGGACAGGGGCTTAACGAGCAGTACTTC

size: once
V: TRBV4-1
D: TRBD1
J: TRBJ1-1
CDR3: CASSPGTDAFF
DNA: TGCGCCAGCAGCCCTGGGACAGACGCTTTCTTT

size: -
V: TRBV10-3
D: -
J: TRBJ2-7
CDR3: CAIRHTGIGQYF
DNA: TGTGCCATCAGACACACGGGTATTGGGCAGTACTTC

size: -
V: TRBV10-2
D: -
J: TRBJ1-1
CDR3: CASREGGKTEAFF
DNA: TGCGCCAGCAGGGAAGGGGGAAAAACTGAAGCTTTCTTT

size: -
V: TRBV6-5
D: -
J: TRBJ1-2
CDR3: CASSYGGNYGYTF
DNA: TGTGCCAGCAGTTATGGGGGGAACTATGGCTACACCTTC

size: -
V: TRBV7-2
D: TRBD1
J: TRBJ1-1
CDR3: CASSPGQARNTEAFF
DNA: TGTGCCAGCAGCCCTGGACAGGCCCGAAACACTGAAGCTTTCTTT

size: -
V: TRBV6-5
D: -
J: TRBJ1-2
CDR3: CASSYGISYGYTF
DNA: TGTGCCAGCAGTTACGGCATCAGCTATGGCTACACCTTC

size: -
V: TRBV7-2
D: TRBD1
J: TRBJ1-1
CDR3: CASSDRTGGTPQIFAFF
DNA: TGTGCCAGCAGCGACCGGACAGGGGGTACCCCACAGATATTCGCTTTCTTT

size: -
V: TRBV19
D: -
J: TRBJ2-7
CDR3: CASSIGQPGTYEQYF
DNA: TGTGCCAGTAGTATAGGCCAGCCAGGTACCTACGAGCAGTACTTC

size: -
V: TRBV5-8
D: -
J: TRBJ2-1
CDR3: CASSPTGRSAYNEQFF
DNA: TGTGCCAGCAGCCCTACAGGGAGAAGCGCCTACAATGAGCAGTTCTTC

size: few
V: TRBV10-3
D: -
J: TRBJ2-7
CDR3: CAISDLPPRDKSYEQYF
DNA: TGTGCCATCAGTGACTTGCCCCCTCGGGACAAATCCTACGAGCAGTACTTC

size: -
V: TRBV6-5
D: -
J: TRBJ1-1
CDR3: CASTHSGVAFF
DNA: TGTGCCAGCACACACTCAGGGGTAGCTTTCTTT

size: -
V: TRBV9
D: TRBD1
J: TRBJ1-6
CDR3: CASSVGTGHSPLHF
DNA: TGTGCCAGCAGCGTAGGGACAGGGCATTCACCCCTCCACTTT

size: once
V: TRBV4-1
D: -
J: TRBJ1-1
CDR3: CASSAPTTGNTEAFF
DNA: TGCGCCAGCAGCGCACCTACGACGGGGAACACTGAAGCTTTCTTT

size: once
V: TRBV19
D: TRBD1
J: TRBJ2-3
CDR3: CASSGQGGTDTQYF
DNA: TGTGCCAGCTCCGGACAGGGTGGCACAGATACGCAGTATTTT

size: -
V: TRBV6-5
D: -
J: TRBJ1-2
CDR3: CASSYYQGRGDGYTF
DNA: TGTGCCAGCAGTTACTATCAAGGCCGTGGGGATGGCTACACCTTC

size: -
V: TRBV6-5
D: TRBD1
J: TRBJ1-5
CDR3: CASSPRDRAQPQHF
DNA: TGTGCCAGCAGTCCTCGGGACAGGGCTCAGCCCCAGCATTTT

size: few
V: TRBV10-1
D: TRBD1
J: TRBJ1-2
CDR3: CASSGSRTGNGYTF
DNA: TGCGCCAGCAGTGGCTCTCGGACAGGGAATGGCTACACCTTC